The entry below describes one TCR beta chain. This record belongs to a study of blood T cell repertoires in COVID-19. The protocol was immunoSEQ multiplex PCR, while the TCRdb copy is restricted to in-frame clones and leaves out a portion. Among around 200,000 clones, roughly 87% were seen once, and the ten largest hold about 1.9%. Trimming took off 0 bases at V and 3 bases at J, with 6 bases between the two ends. The CDR3 is 13 residues long. The V gene's germline CDR1 is GTSNPN and CDR2 SVGIG (reference sequence). The specimen sequenced was peripheral blood. The clonotype was recovered from a middle-aged man with active or convalescent COVID-19. The chain is built from TRBV30 and TRBJ1-5, with no clear D. For the CDR3, the DNA is TGTGCCTGGAGTGTTCAGGTCAATCAGCCCCAGCATTTT. It codes for CAWSVQVNQPQHF. Full variable domain (outside the CDR3, taken from reference TRBV30 and TRBJ1-5): SQTIHQWPATLVQPVGSPLSLECTVEGTSNPNLYWYRQAAGRGLQLLFYSVGIGQISSEVPQNLSASRPQDRQFILSSKKLLLSDSGFYLCAWSVQVNQPQHFGDGTRLSIL.